This entry lists 19 T cell receptor beta chains sequenced from one sample in a study of blood T cell repertoires in COVID-19. Method: immunoSEQ multiplex PCR; TCRdb's copy keeps in-frame clones and lacks some. The sample lists 120,000 to 150,000 clones; approximately 89% were seen once. The sample was peripheral blood. These receptors were obtained from a human donor in a cohort sampled during active COVID-19.

V gene TRBV3-1 (or the pseudogene TRBV3-2) combines with J gene TRBJ1-4; D is unclear. Trimming left V 1 base short and J 6 bases short, with 3 bases between. The CDR3 extends over 12 amino acids. Germline assignment: CDR1 LGHDT and CDR2 YNNKEL (reference sequence). DNA of the CDR3: TGTGCCAGCAGCCAAGTCGATGAAAAACTGTTTTTT. This gives the protein CASSQVDEKLFF.

This chain joins TRBV27 and TRBJ1-1; 9 bases agree with TRBD1. Germline values: CDR1 MNHEY, CDR2 SMNVEV (reference sequence). CDR3 size: 13 residues. With V trimmed by 8 bases and J by 5 bases, 6 bases remained unmatched. DNA for the CDR3: TGTGCCAGCGTGGGACAGGGAATTACTGAAGCTTTCTTT. Its protein is CASVGQGITEAFF.

The chain employs TRBV11-3 and TRBJ2-7; D unclear. The CDR3 runs to 15 residues. Deletions cut 1 base from V and 4 bases from J, with 14 bases between. The germline CDR1 and CDR2 sequences are SGHNT and YENEEA. The CDR3 loop is CASSLGTETYYEQYF. The CDR3 nucleotides are TGTGCCAGCAGCTTAGGAACAGAAACATATTACGAGCAGTACTTC.

This chain uses TRBV5-1 with TRBJ1-6, with D perhaps matching TRBD1 (6 bases). Looked up from germline, CDR1 is SGHRS and CDR2 is YFSETQ. V lost 3 bases and J 6 bases, leaving 10 bases between the germline ends. This CDR3 region has 14 residues. CDR3 nucleotides: TGCGCCAGCAGCTGGGGGACACGTAATTCACCCCTCCACTTT. Translation: CASSWGTRNSPLHF.

The chain employs TRBV5-1 and TRBJ1-1; D is unresolved. From germline, CDR1 is SGHRS and CDR2 YFSETQ. This CDR3 comprises 14 residues. The V gene lost 2 bases and the J gene lost 1 base, with 9 bases spanning the gap. The DNA for the CDR3 is TGCGCCAGCAGCTTTCTCAGTTCGAACACTGAAGCTTTCTTT. This sequence encodes CASSFLSSNTEAFF.

The V gene is TRBV6-5, the J gene TRBJ2-7; TRBD1 is a possible D gene (5 bases). The ends were cut back, 4 bases at V and 6 bases at J, with 16 bases in the middle. CDR1 and CDR2 (germline): MNHEY, SVGAGI. The CDR3 runs to 14 residues. The CDR3 DNA sequence: TGTGCCAGCAGTTCCCCAGGGCAGGGCGGCGAGCAGTACTTC. Protein product: CASSSPGQGGEQYF.

The chain links TRBV13 to TRBJ1-3, with D possibly being TRBD1 (5 bases). Trimming stripped 4 bases from V and 4 bases from J, with 14 bases between. CDR3 length: 15 residues. Germline V gene lookup returns CDR1 PRHDT and CDR2 FYEKMQ (reference sequence). CDR3: CASSSSGGAGNTIYF. CDR3 DNA sequence: TGTGCCAGCAGCTCTTCGGGGGGAGCGGGAAACACCATATATTTT.

This sequence joins TRBV20-1 and TRBJ1-2, with 10 nucleotides matching TRBD1. The CDR3 length is 11 residues. J was trimmed by 5 bases and V by 6 bases; bases with no gene match: 0. Germline CDR1 is DFQATT and CDR2 is SNEGSKA (reference sequence). The CDR3 DNA sequence: TGCAGTGCGGACAGGGGGTATGGCTACACCTTC. It encodes CSADRGYGYTF.

The chain carries TRBV7-9 and TRBJ1-2; 7 nucleotides agree with TRBD1. The V gene end was trimmed by 0 bases and the J gene end by 7 bases; junction bases not matched to a gene: 11. The CDR3 covers 16 residues. Germline V CDR1 and CDR2: SEHNR, FQNEAQ (reference sequence). This CDR3 is CASSLARVRGIGGYTF. CDR3 nucleotides: TGTGCCAGCAGCTTAGCCAGAGTCAGGGGGATCGGTGGCTACACCTTC.

The gene calls are TRBV19 and TRBJ1-6, with D perhaps matching TRBD1 (6 bases). The CDR3 extends over 15 amino acids. Germline-derived CDR1 and CDR2 are LNHDA and SQIVND (reference sequence). Trimming pared 5 bases from V and 8 bases from J, leaving 16 bases between. CDR3 region: CASSGGRGRDSPLHF. CDR3 nucleotides: TGTGCCAGTAGTGGAGGCAGGGGACGTGATTCACCCCTCCACTTT.

The chain employs TRBV15 and TRBJ2-4, with D unclear. The V end lost 0 bases, the J end lost 1 base, and 7 bases lay between the germline ends. The CDR3 contains 15 residues. Germline loops: CDR1 LNHNV, CDR2 YYDKDF (reference sequence). CDR3 in amino acids: CATSRDQAAKNIQYF. As DNA, the CDR3 is TGTGCCACCAGCAGAGATCAGGCGGCCAAAAACATTCAGTACTTC.

V and J are TRBV2 and TRBJ2-1; 8 bases are shared with TRBD2. Germline V lookup: CDR1 SNHLY, CDR2 FYNNEI. J lost 5 bases, V lost 7 bases, and 10 bases had no gene match. CDR3 length: 15 amino acids. The CDR3 nucleotides read TGTGCCAGCAAAGGGGGGACTAGTTTCCACAATGAGCAGTTCTTC. Its protein product is CASKGGTSFHNEQFF.

The rearrangement links TRBV10-1 to TRBJ2-5; 8 bases are shared with TRBD2. The CDR3 totals 14 residues. V dropped 2 bases and J dropped 5; count of bases not matched to a gene: 4. The germline gives CDR1 WNHNN, CDR2 SYGVQD (reference sequence). The CDR3 bases are TGCGCCAGCAGTGAGGGGACTAGTTGGGAGACCCAGTACTTC. Protein product: CASSEGTSWETQYF.

The chain is built from TRBV5-1 and TRBJ2-1, with D tentatively TRBD2 (6 bases). V lost 7 bases and J lost 4, with 15 bases in between. Germline V gene sequence: CDR1 SGHRS, CDR2 YFSETQ. This CDR3 is built from 14 residues. CDR3 DNA: TGCGCCAGCGCCGGGGGATCAGTTTACAATGAGCAGTTCTTC. Protein: CASAGGSVYNEQFF.

V usage is TRBV6-1 and J usage is TRBJ1-2, with D perhaps matching TRBD1 (6 bases). The germline CDR1 and CDR2 sequences are MNHNS and SASEGT. The CDR3 contains 15 residues. The V end was cut by 0 bases, the J end by 8 bases, with 16 bases between. The CDR3 loop is CASSEAGGGVGGYTF. The CDR3 nucleotides are TGTGCCAGCAGTGAAGCGGGAGGGGGAGTTGGAGGCTACACCTTC.

V gene TRBV11-2 combines with J gene TRBJ2-7; D may be TRBD2 (7 bases). CDR1 and CDR2 from the germline V gene are SGHAT and FQNNGV. V was cut by 5 bases and J by 1 base, with 21 bases left in between. This CDR3 spans 17 amino acids. In DNA form, the CDR3 reads TGTGCCAGCAGCCGTCTAAAGGGGGGGGGTTTATCCTACGAGCAGTACTTC. It yields the protein CASSRLKGGGLSYEQYF. The full variable domain, completed using reference TRBV11-2 and TRBJ2-7, is EAGVAQSPRYKIIEKRQSVAFWCNPISGHATLYWYQQILGQGPKLLIQFQNNGVVDDSQLPKDRFSAERLKGVDSTLKIQPAKLEDSAVYLCASSRLKGGGLSYEQYFGPGTRLTVT.

The chain links TRBV2 to TRBJ2-7; TRBD2 is a possible D gene (6 bases). CDR3 size: 13 residues. V was cut by 3 bases and J by 2 bases, with 8 bases left in between. CDR1 and CDR2 from the germline V gene are SNHLY and FYNNEI. The CDR3, as DNA: TGTGCCAGCAGTGAGGGGGGTCCCTACGAGCAGTACTTC. Its protein is CASSEGGPYEQYF.

This sequence joins TRBV7-9 and TRBJ2-5; tentative D call: TRBD2 (6 bases). The CDR3 is 15 residues long. The germline gives CDR1 SEHNR, CDR2 FQNEAQ (reference sequence). With 6 bases removed from V and 1 base from J, the gap between germline ends came to 15 bases. The CDR3 coding sequence is TGTGCCAGCAGGTCAACCATAGCGGCCCAAGAGACCCAGTACTTC. This codes for CASRSTIAAQETQYF.

The chain uses TRBV19 and TRBJ1-1, with 10 bases aligning to TRBD1. This CDR3 region has 15 residues. The germline V gene has CDR1 LNHDA and CDR2 SQIVND (reference sequence). V shed 4 bases, J shed 11 bases, and the junction held 13 bases outside the gene matches. The CDR3 nucleotides are TGTGCCAGTAGTACCCTGGGACAGGGGCTTACCGGGGCTTTCTTT. Protein product: CASSTLGQGLTGAFF.